A selection of T cell receptor beta chains follows, all from one sample in a study of CD8 T cells in Susac syndrome. TCRdb independently ran MiXCR on the immunoSEQ multiplex PCR reads; one entry per CDR3 protein. The sample holds 150,000 to 200,000 distinct CDR3 sequences, 95% seen once. The sequenced sample was CD8+ T cells from PBMCs. The receptors were sampled from a human donor with Susac syndrome. Both conserved end residues are part of each CDR3. For some rows the clone size is stated as once, few or many, or as a class when expanded; others skip it.

>TRBV7-9|once|TRBJ1-2
CASSLMSGGNYGYTF
>TRBV4-1|NA|TRBJ1-1
CASSQEPRNTEAFF
>TRBV13|once|TRBJ1-1
CASTLGTGTDNEAFF
>TRBV5-1|NA|TRBJ2-1
CASSSPGGESYNEQFF
>TRBV7-9|NA|TRBJ2-3
CASSLVTSGVTDTQYF
>TRBV13|NA|TRBJ2-7
CASSLNTGTYEQYF
>TRBV5-4|NA|TRBJ2-1
CASSAGLAIDEQFF
>TRBV6-2/TRBV6-3|once|TRBJ2-7
CASRAQGWTGEQYF
>TRBV15|once|TRBJ2-7
CATSSAQGPYEQYF
>TRBV5-4|NA|TRBJ2-5
CASRLAVQETQYF
>TRBV3-1|once|TRBJ1-5
CASSQVAGGNQPQHF
>TRBV24-1|NA|TRBJ2-1
CATSDYGEQFF
>TRBV20-1|NA|TRBJ2-7
CSAYRLAIHEQYF
>TRBV4-2|NA|TRBJ2-1
CASSQDLWSGGNTNEQFF
>TRBV3-1|NA|TRBJ2-7
CASSGNLPYEQYF
>TRBV7-8|NA|TRBJ2-7
CASSFGEEGYEQYF